These 27 T cell receptor beta chains came from one sample sequenced in a study of blood T cell repertoires in COVID-19. Assay used: immunoSEQ multiplex PCR; TCRdb lists only in-frame clones, some missing. The sample contains about 440,000 clones, about 89% of which appear only once. The sequencing input was peripheral blood. The receptors originated from a woman aged 25 to 45 with acute or convalescent COVID-19.

V and J are TRBV11-3 and TRBJ2-2; perhaps TRBD2 as D (5 bases). Germline lookup yields CDR1 SGHNT and CDR2 YENEEA. The germline V and J ends were trimmed by 1 base and 5 bases, with 8 bases remaining between them. This CDR3 is built from 14 residues. CDR3 protein: CASSLGSGTGELFF. The CDR3 nucleotides read TGTGCCAGCAGCTTAGGTTCGGGGACCGGGGAGCTGTTTTTT.

The chain joins TRBV9 to TRBJ2-7; 7 nucleotides line up with TRBD1. This CDR3 comprises 13 residues. V shed 1 base, J shed 6 bases, and the junction held 4 bases outside the gene matches. Germline lookup yields CDR1 SGDLS and CDR2 YYNGEE. The CDR3 reads CASSVQRTGEQYF. CDR3 DNA sequence: TGTGCCAGCAGCGTACAGAGGACAGGCGAGCAGTACTTC.

For the CDR3, the DNA is TGTGCCACCAGCGAGTCCCGGACAGCAGATGAAGCTTTCTTT. It is translated as CATSESRTADEAFF. The chain carries TRBV15 and TRBJ1-1; TRBD1 is a possible D gene (6 bases). CDR1 and CDR2 (germline): LNHNV, YYDKDF (reference sequence). The length of the CDR3 is 14 residues. Trimming cost V 5 bases and J 7 bases, with 17 bases left between them.

This clone appeared a single time. The chain carries TRBV6-2 or TRBV6-3 and TRBJ1-2, with 7 bases matching TRBD1. The CDR3 has 15 amino acids. V dropped 5 bases and J dropped 4; count of bases not matched to a gene: 10. Germline V gives CDR1 MNHEY, CDR2 SVGEGT. CDR3 sequence reads: CASSLSGTAFYGYTF. The CDR3 nucleotides are TGTGCCAGCAGTCTATCCGGGACAGCATTCTATGGCTACACCTTC.

The chain has TRBV6-5 and TRBJ2-1; TRBD2 matches 8 bases. From germline, CDR1 is MNHEY and CDR2 SVGAGI. After removal of 2 bases from V and 7 bases from J, the junction contained 7 bases not matched to a gene. There are 15 residues in the CDR3. CDR3 in amino acids: CASSYLGGGSNEQFF. In nucleotides, the CDR3 is TGTGCCAGCAGTTACCTCGGGGGGGGCAGTAATGAGCAGTTCTTC.

V usage is TRBV25-1 and J usage is TRBJ1-2, with no clear D. Germline CDR1 is MGHDK and CDR2 is SYGVNS. Trimming cost V 5 bases and J 4 bases, with 14 bases left between them. This CDR3 has 14 amino acids. The CDR3 DNA sequence: TGTGCCAGCAGTCGAGGGTGGGGAGTCTATGGCTACACCTTC. Protein sequence: CASSRGWGVYGYTF.

Concerning this clone itself: Other DNA sequences in this specimen translate into the identical CDR3. The chain combines TRBV9 with TRBJ1-4; D is unresolved. CDR3 length: 14 amino acids. The V end lost 0 bases, the J end lost 2 bases, and 5 bases lay between the germline ends. Germline values: CDR1 SGDLS, CDR2 YYNGEE. CDR3 coding DNA: TGTGCCAGCAGCGTAGGAGCTACTAATGAAAAACTGTTTTTT. This sequence encodes CASSVGATNEKLFF.

The chain has TRBV30 and TRBJ1-2, with D unclear. Between the trimmed V and J ends, which lost 0 bases and 2 bases, there was a span of 22 bases. This CDR3 is built from 18 residues. CDR1 is GTSNPN, CDR2 SVGIG, per germline (reference sequence). CDR3 sequence (DNA): TGTGCCTGGAGTGTACTTATAGCCGCCCAAGAACCGAACTATGGCTACACCTTC. It yields the protein CAWSVLIAAQEPNYGYTF. The entire variable domain, with the rest obtained from reference TRBV30 and TRBJ1-2, is as follows: SQTIHQWPATLVQPVGSPLSLECTVEGTSNPNLYWYRQAAGRGLQLLFYSVGIGQISSEVPQNLSASRPQDRQFILSSKKLLLSDSGFYLCAWSVLIAAQEPNYGYTFGSGTRLTVV.

The V gene is TRBV28, the J gene TRBJ2-5; D is possibly TRBD2 (6 bases). This CDR3 has 12 amino acids. From germline, CDR1 is MDHEN and CDR2 SYDVKM. V gave up 8 bases and J gave up 4 bases, with 11 bases separating them. The CDR3 nucleotides are TGTGCCAGCGCCCCCGGGAGAGAGACCCAGTACTTC. Protein sequence: CASAPGRETQYF.

This clone was counted between two and nine times. The V and J genes are TRBV18 and TRBJ1-3; TRBD1 aligns across 8 bases. Germline-derived CDR1 and CDR2 are KGHSH and LQKENI. This CDR3 comprises 17 residues. Trimming at V came to 3 bases and at J to 5 bases, leaving 12 bases not matched to a gene. The CDR3 here is CASSPQNIGTGRNTIYF. In nucleotides, the CDR3 is TGTGCCAGCTCACCTCAAAACATTGGGACAGGCAGAAACACCATATATTTT.

The chain has TRBV7-2 and TRBJ2-7, with unresolved D. The CDR3 runs 14 residues. CDR1 and CDR2 from the germline V gene are SGHTA and FQGNSA. The V end was cut by 0 bases, the J end by 7 bases, with 13 bases between. The chain's CDR3 is CASSLASSAREQYF. CDR3 DNA: TGTGCCAGCAGCTTAGCGTCGTCAGCGAGAGAGCAGTACTTC. Filled out from reference TRBV7-2 and TRBJ2-7, the complete variable domain reads GAGVSQSPSNKVTEKGKDVELRCDPISGHTALYWYRQSLGQGLEFLIYFQGNSAPDKSGLPSDRFSAERTGGSVSTLTIQRTQQEDSAVYLCASSLASSAREQYFGPGTRLTVT.

Regarding this clone: The sample contains more than one DNA sequence encoding this CDR3. The chain employs TRBV27 and TRBJ2-2; D might be TRBD2 (6 bases). V was clipped by 3 bases and J by 4 bases, with 6 bases between them. The CDR3 covers 13 residues. The germline V gene encodes CDR1 MNHEY and CDR2 SMNVEV (reference sequence). The CDR3 region has the DNA TGTGCCAGCAGTTTCGGGGGCACCGGGGAGCTGTTTTTT. Protein product: CASSFGGTGELFF.

The chain carries TRBV5-1 and TRBJ2-2, with D uncertain. V was trimmed by 0 bases and J by 7 bases, leaving 7 bases between them. Looked up from germline, CDR1 is SGHRS and CDR2 is YFSETQ. CDR3 length equals 13 residues. CDR3 bases: TGCGCCAGCAGCTTGGATGTGTACGGGGAGCTGTTTTTT. Translated: CASSLDVYGELFF.

The V gene is TRBV6-6, the J gene TRBJ2-5; 8 bases line up with TRBD2. Germline CDR1 and CDR2: MNHNY and SVGAGI (reference sequence). The CDR3 extends over 18 amino acids. The junction had 19 bases not matched to a gene; V was cut back by 5 bases and J by 5 bases. CDR3 coding DNA: TGTGCCAGCAGTCCCAGTTACCGGGGGGGCCGTGGTAGGGAGACCCAGTACTTC. Encoded protein: CASSPSYRGGRGRETQYF.

This clone was picked up one time. The J gene is TRBJ1-1, the V gene TRBV2; the match to TRBD1 covers 10 bases. This CDR3 has 14 residues. V was clipped by 5 bases and J by 1 base; unmatched bases: 1. In germline, CDR1 is SNHLY, CDR2 FYNNEI. The CDR3 region has the DNA TGTGCCAGCAGTAGACAGGGGGCGAACACTGAAGCTTTCTTT. Translation: CASSRQGANTEAFF.

The V and J genes are TRBV30 and TRBJ2-1, with D maybe TRBD2 (5 bases). This CDR3 comprises 15 residues. V dropped 0 bases and J dropped 6 bases, with 15 bases sitting between them. Germline loops: CDR1 GTSNPN, CDR2 SVGIG (reference sequence). CDR3 region: CAWSVVSSEVNEQFF. DNA for the CDR3: TGTGCCTGGAGTGTAGTCAGTAGCGAGGTCAATGAGCAGTTCTTC.

The chain recombines TRBV5-1 with TRBJ1-2; a weak D match, TRBD1 (5 bases). The CDR3 runs 12 residues. V was cut by 0 bases and J by 5 bases, with 5 bases left in between. Looked up from germline, CDR1 is SGHRS and CDR2 is YFSETQ. Here the CDR3 reads CASSLGQYGYTF. Written as DNA, the CDR3 is TGCGCCAGCAGCTTGGGACAGTATGGCTACACCTTC.

On this clone itself: Other DNA variants within this sample encode the same CDR3. This sequence joins TRBV28 and TRBJ1-2; 8 bases line up with TRBD1. CDR3 length: 14 amino acids. Germline V lookup: CDR1 MDHEN, CDR2 SYDVKM. Trimming cost V 5 bases and J 8 bases; bases outside gene matches: 10. CDR3 region: CASSIPDRVSGYTF. For the CDR3, the DNA is TGTGCCAGCAGTATCCCGGACAGGGTGTCGGGCTACACCTTC.

The chain uses TRBV5-1 and TRBJ2-7; no reliable D call. V lost 4 bases, J lost 0 bases, and 8 bases lay in between. CDR3 size: 13 residues. CDR1 is SGHRS, CDR2 YFSETQ, per germline. For the CDR3, the DNA is TGCGCCAGCAGCGTAGTTAGCTCCTACGAGCAGTACTTC. Translated: CASSVVSSYEQYF.

CDR3 in DNA: TGTGCCAGCAGTGAGGGGCAGGGGCGTCGAGAGACCCAGTACTTC. It yields the protein CASSEGQGRRETQYF. The chain combines TRBV2 with TRBJ2-5; D may be TRBD1 (6 bases). Germline lookup yields CDR1 SNHLY and CDR2 FYNNEI. This CDR3 is built from 15 residues. Trimming took off 3 bases at V and 4 bases at J, with 15 bases between the two ends.

The V gene is TRBV7-9, the J gene TRBJ2-5; TRBD1 matches 8 bases. J lost 5 bases, V lost 4 bases, and 6 bases had no gene match. The CDR3 length is 14 residues. Germline loops: CDR1 SEHNR, CDR2 FQNEAQ (reference sequence). CDR3 in DNA: TGTGCCAGCAGCTATGGACAGGGCAGGGAGACCCAGTACTTC. This translates into CASSYGQGRETQYF.

The V call is TRBV5-6, the J call TRBJ2-6; no clear D. The germline CDR1 and CDR2 sequences are SGHDT and YYEEEE. Trimming pared 4 bases from V and 2 bases from J, leaving 7 bases between. The CDR3 sequence is 14 residues long. CDR3: CASSVSAGANVLTF. Here the CDR3 DNA reads TGTGCCAGCAGCGTATCGGCTGGGGCCAACGTCCTGACTTTC.

This chain links TRBV6-5 with TRBJ2-5; no definite D call. CDR1 is MNHEY, CDR2 SVGAGI, per germline. CDR3 size: 13 residues. CDR3: CTIQTANQETQYF. In nucleotides, the CDR3 is TGTACCATACAGACGGCGAACCAAGAGACCCAGTACTTC.

This clone occurred once. The gene calls are TRBV5-5 and TRBJ2-7; 8 nucleotides agree with TRBD1. Trimming removed 0 bases from V and 4 bases from J; junction bases left unmatched: 6. Germline V lookup: CDR1 SGHKS, CDR2 YYEKEE (reference sequence). This CDR3 comprises 15 residues. CDR3 DNA sequence: TGTGCCAGCAGCTTGGGCCCAGGACAGGGATACGAGCAGTACTTC. The encoded protein is CASSLGPGQGYEQYF.

The V and J genes are TRBV5-6 and TRBJ1-2; D is unclear. This CDR3 contains 14 residues. V lost 0 bases and J lost 4, with 10 bases in between. From germline, CDR1 is SGHDT and CDR2 YYEEEE. The CDR3: CASSLAGGPYGYTF. The DNA of the CDR3 is TGTGCCAGCAGCTTGGCCGGAGGTCCCTATGGCTACACCTTC.

V is TRBV6-5 and J is TRBJ2-5; TRBD1 is a possible D gene (6 bases). Germline CDR1 MNHEY, CDR2 SVGAGI. The CDR3 runs to 15 residues. V lost 9 bases and J 2 bases, leaving 19 bases between the germline ends. The CDR3 here is CASSRQAGRQETQYF. CDR3 in DNA: TGTGCCAGTTCAAGACAGGCAGGGAGACAAGAGACCCAGTACTTC.

V and J are TRBV6-1 and TRBJ1-4; a weak D match, TRBD1 (5 bases). Trimming shortened V by 2 bases and J by 11 bases, and 18 bases separated the two germline ends. The CDR3 has 15 residues. CDR1 is MNHNS, CDR2 SASEGT, per germline. The CDR3 loop reads CASSESYFRGGKLFF. The CDR3 nucleotides read TGTGCCAGCAGTGAAAGTTATTTTCGGGGGGGGAAACTGTTTTTT.